Presented here are 5 T cell receptor beta chains from one specimen sequenced in a study of T cells in Graves' hyperthyroidism and ophthalmopathy. Amplification of TCR beta CDR3 regions was performed using RNA transcripts as template. The HTBI primer set was used in a first-round RT-PCR of the TCR CDR3. TCRdb re-analysed the multiplex PCR reads in MiXCR, keeping a single row per CDR3 protein. Of over 400,000 distinct CDR3 sequences listed, approximately 23% are singletons. Sequencing input: blood. These receptors originate from a woman in her 70s with Graves' ophthalmopathy.

This clonotype was detected only a few times. The chain joins TRBV28 to TRBJ1-5, with 8 bases aligning to TRBD1. In germline, CDR1 is MDHEN, CDR2 SYDVKM. The trim removed 3 bases at V and 1 base at J, leaving 8 bases unmatched. The CDR3 has 17 residues. The CDR3 spells CASSFPRTGYSNQPQHF. The CDR3 DNA sequence: TGTGCCAGCAGTTTTCCCCGGACAGGGTACAGCAATCAGCCCCAGCATTTT.

Concerning this clonotype: Its ends do not fully match the called genes, so a read error is possible. The chain has TRBV3-1 and TRBJ2-1; 9 positions agree with TRBD2. The CDR3 has 21 amino acids. Germline V lookup: CDR1 LGHDT, CDR2 YNNKEL (reference sequence). In DNA, the CDR3 is TGTGCCAGTAGCCCGCTTCCGAAGTTAGTTAGCGGGAGAGGGTCCTACAATGAGCAGTTCTTC. The encoded protein is CASSPLPKLVSGRGSYNEQFF.

V and J are TRBV11-2 and TRBJ2-1; 8 positions match TRBD1. With 4 bases clipped from V and 0 bases from J, the junction kept 11 bases outside the gene matches. The V gene's germline CDR1 is SGHAT and CDR2 FQNNGV. The CDR3 loop spans 18 amino acids. This chain's CDR3 is CASSSQGAITFSYNEQFF. CDR3 nucleotide sequence: TGTGCCAGCAGCTCTCAGGGGGCGATTACCTTCTCCTACAATGAGCAGTTCTTC.

DNA for the CDR3: TGTGCCATCAGTGAACGACTGGGTTCATACGAGCAGTACTTC. It specifies CAISERLGSYEQYF. The chain recombines TRBV10-3 with TRBJ2-7, with unresolved D. Trimming left V 3 bases short and J 4 bases short, with 13 bases between. Germline values: CDR1 ENHRY, CDR2 SYGVKD. The length of the CDR3 is 14 residues.

The J gene is TRBJ2-1, the V gene TRBV10-3, with 10 bases identical to TRBD2. This CDR3 has 15 residues. V was clipped by 5 bases and J by 9 bases; unmatched bases: 10. Germline V gene data show CDR1 as ENHRY and CDR2 as SYGVKD. CDR3 coding DNA: TGTGCCATCAGTAAACTAGCGGGACCTGAGAGTGAGCAGTTCTTC. Residues: CAISKLAGPESEQFF.